This is a list of T cell receptor beta chains from one sample in a study of T cell repertoires in cytomegalovirus infection. TCRdb analysed the reads with MiXCR anew, one entry per CDR3 protein. The sample carries roughly 230,000 distinct CDR3 sequences, approximately 15% recorded once. Sequencing was performed on CD8+ T cells from PBMCs. The receptors were gathered from a human donor in good health (CMV status not recorded). Some clones in this sample may be carry-over from other donors' samples. Each CDR3 is given with its conserved first and last residue. A D gene is named only where the DNA matches it firmly. Clone size is given for some rows only: seen once, a few or many times, or a class if the clone is expanded.

>TRBV7-4|-|-|TRBJ1-1
TGTGCCAGCAGCTTTACAGGGCCGGGGAACACTGAAGCTTTCTTT
CASSFTGPGNTEAFF
>TRBV7-2|TRBD2|few|TRBJ2-7
TGTGCCAGCAGCCGAACTAGCGGGGGGGTACGGGAGCAGTACTTC
CASSRTSGGVREQYF
>TRBV29-1|-|-|TRBJ1-2
TGCAGCGTTGAATCTGCGATGAACTATGGCTACACCTTC
CSVESAMNYGYTF
>TRBV6-2/TRBV6-3|-|many|TRBJ2-7
TGTGCCAGCAGCAAGACAGGATACGAGCAGTACTTC
CASSKTGYEQYF
>TRBV6-1|-|many|TRBJ2-7
TGTGCCAGCAGCCTACAAAGGTACATCGAGCAGTACTTC
CASSLQRYIEQYF
>TRBV29-1|TRBD2|-|TRBJ2-1
TGCAGCGTTGGGGGGACTAGCGGGGGGGGTGAGCAGTTCTTC
CSVGGTSGGGEQFF
>TRBV25-1|-|medium-sized|TRBJ2-7
TGTGCCAGCAGTGCGGGGGCCTACGAGCAGTACTTC
CASSAGAYEQYF
>TRBV28|-|few|TRBJ2-7
TGTGCCAGCAGTCCGCGGGACACTCATTGGCGGGAGCAGTACTTC
CASSPRDTHWREQYF
>TRBV28|TRBD1|many|TRBJ2-7
TGTGCCAGCAGTTTAAACACCGGACAGGTCGACTACGAGCAGTACTTC
CASSLNTGQVDYEQYF
>TRBV6-2/TRBV6-3|-|few|TRBJ2-7
TGTGCCAGCAGTTACAGTACTGGGGTCTACGAGCAGTACTTC
CASSYSTGVYEQYF
>TRBV18|-|few|TRBJ2-2
TGTGCCAGCTCACCACCGGTCACCCCCGGGGAGCTGTTTTTT
CASSPPVTPGELFF
>TRBV10-3|-|-|TRBJ2-3
TGTGCCGTGGGGGGGCCCGATACGCAGTATTTT
CAVGGPDTQYF
>TRBV7-6|-|many|TRBJ2-5
TGTGCCAGCACCCCAGCCTGGGGGATTCAGACCCAGTACTTC
CASTPAWGIQTQYF
>TRBV7-2|-|many|TRBJ2-1
TGTGCCAGCAGCTTAGGTGTGGCAACACCCTACAATGAGCAGTTCTTC
CASSLGVATPYNEQFF
>TRBV20-1|-|-|TRBJ1-2
TGCAGTGCTACCGGGATGGAGGGTATCTTTGACGGCTACACCTTC
CSATGMEGIFDGYTF
>TRBV12-3/TRBV12-4|-|many|TRBJ2-2
TGTGCCAGCAGTTTGTGGGGGATAAACACCGGGGAGCTGTTTTTT
CASSLWGINTGELFF
>TRBV28|TRBD1|-|TRBJ2-3
TGTGCCAGCAGTAAGGGACAGGGATTAACAGATACGCAGTATTTT
CASSKGQGLTDTQYF
>TRBV4-1|TRBD2|-|TRBJ2-1
TGCGCCAGCAGCCAAGATGCGGGCGGGGGGAGTTACAATGAGCAGTTCTTC
CASSQDAGGGSYNEQFF
>TRBV2|TRBD2|few|TRBJ2-3
TGTGCCAGCAGTGAGGTGCGGGAGAGCACAGATACGCAGTATTTT
CASSEVRESTDTQYF
>TRBV19|-|few|TRBJ1-5
TGTGCCAGTAGTCCGGGAGGGGTCCAGGCCCAGCATTTT
CASSPGGVQAQHF
>TRBV7-3|-|many|TRBJ2-3
TGTGCCAGCAGCTCAATAGGGGGTGTCGCAGATACGCAGTATTTT
CASSSIGGVADTQYF
>TRBV7-9|TRBD1|few|TRBJ1-1
TGTGCCAGCAGCCCGGACAGGACCGGCACTGAAGCTTTCTTT
CASSPDRTGTEAFF
>TRBV7-6|-|many|TRBJ1-6
TGTGCCAGCAGCCCCGGGACGGTCGGTAATTCACCCCTCCACTTT
CASSPGTVGNSPLHF
>TRBV7-2|-|many|TRBJ2-5
TGTGCCAGCAGCTTAGTCGGATTCGAGACCCAGTACTTC
CASSLVGFETQYF
>TRBV7-8|-|-|TRBJ2-3
TGTGCCAGCAGCGGCAATGGGGGCACAGATACGCAGTATTTT
CASSGNGGTDTQYF
>TRBV29-1|-|-|TRBJ2-3
TGCAGCGTTGAAGAAAGGGGGGCGCCTATTGATACGCAGTATTTT
CSVEERGAPIDTQYF
>TRBV19|-|-|TRBJ2-1
TGTGCCAGACACCCGGCCGGGACCCTACACAATGAGCAGTTCTTC
CARHPAGTLHNEQFF
>TRBV20-1|-|-|TRBJ1-5
TGCAGTGCTAGAGATCTGGCAGGGAGTAGCAATCAGCCCCAGCATTTT
CSARDLAGSSNQPQHF
>TRBV4-2|-|-|TRBJ1-1
TGTGCCAGCAGCCAAGACGCCCCTCGGAATGAAGCTTTCTTT
CASSQDAPRNEAFF
>TRBV12-3/TRBV12-4|-|few|TRBJ1-3
TGTGCCAGCAGTTTCGATCCAGGACTGTTCTCTGGAAACACCATATATTTT
CASSFDPGLFSGNTIYF
>TRBV7-9|-|many|TRBJ1-1
TGTGCCAGCAGCCCGAGGGTGGGGCCGGGGAGGACTGAAGCTTTCTTT
CASSPRVGPGRTEAFF
>TRBV2|TRBD2|many|TRBJ2-3
TGTGCCAGCAGTGGCAGACTAGCGGGGGATAGCACAGATACGCAGTATTTT
CASSGRLAGDSTDTQYF
>TRBV27|TRBD1|few|TRBJ2-7
TGTGCCAGCAGTCCAGCTTGGAGACAGGGAGAATACCTGTCCGGCGAGCAGTACTTC
CASSPAWRQGEYLSGEQYF
>TRBV11-1|-|many|TRBJ2-5
TGTGCCAGCAGCTTTACGAGGACTCCCCTCGAGACCCAGTACTTC
CASSFTRTPLETQYF
>TRBV14|-|few|TRBJ1-6
TGTGCCAGCAGCCCCCGCAGTTTGTGGGGGAGCGCCTATAATTCACCCCTCCACTTT
CASSPRSLWGSAYNSPLHF
>TRBV20-1|-|-|TRBJ2-7
TGCAGTGTAAGTGCCCCCCCCGCCTACGAGCAGTACTTC
CSVSAPPAYEQYF
>TRBV15|TRBD2|-|TRBJ2-2
TGTGCCACCAGAATTACTAGCGGGGGAGGAACCGGGCAGCTGTTTTTT
CATRITSGGGTGQLFF
>TRBV6-5|-|-|TRBJ1-1
TGTGCCAGCAGTTACTCGGGGGGGGCGCGCGGGGAAGCTTTCTTT
CASSYSGGARGEAFF
>TRBV6-5|TRBD2|-|TRBJ2-1
TGTGCCAGCAGTTACTGGGGGGGTCTCAGCTCCTACAATGAGCAGTTCTTC
CASSYWGGLSSYNEQFF
>TRBV12-3/TRBV12-4|-|many|TRBJ2-5
TGTGCCAGCAGTTTAAACGGGAGGGCAGGGGGACGGGAGACCCAGTACTTC
CASSLNGRAGGRETQYF
>TRBV7-9|-|few|TRBJ1-2
TGTGCCAGCAGCCCCCCGGTGACGGCCCAGTTCGGCTACACCTTC
CASSPPVTAQFGYTF
>TRBV20-1|-|-|TRBJ2-3
TGCAGTGCCGACATCGGAACGGATACGCAGTATTTT
CSADIGTDTQYF